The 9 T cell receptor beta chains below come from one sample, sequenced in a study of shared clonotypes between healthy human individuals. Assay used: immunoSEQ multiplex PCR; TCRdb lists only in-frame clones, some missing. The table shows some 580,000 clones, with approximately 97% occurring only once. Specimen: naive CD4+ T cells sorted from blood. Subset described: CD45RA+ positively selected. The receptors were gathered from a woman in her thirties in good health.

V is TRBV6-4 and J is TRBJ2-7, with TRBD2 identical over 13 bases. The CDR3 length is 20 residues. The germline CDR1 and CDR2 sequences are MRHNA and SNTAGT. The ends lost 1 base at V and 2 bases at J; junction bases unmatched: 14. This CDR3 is CASSDFPGLAGTAPPYEQYF. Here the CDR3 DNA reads TGTGCCAGCAGTGACTTCCCGGGACTAGCGGGAACGGCCCCCCCCTACGAGCAGTACTTC.

This chain's CDR3 is CAINLGRTSTNEKLFF. CDR3 in DNA: TGTGCCATCAATCTAGGGCGGACATCGACTAATGAAAAACTGTTTTTT. This chain connects TRBV15 to TRBJ1-4, with D perhaps matching TRBD1 (5 bases). CDR1 is LNHNV and CDR2 is YYDKDF in the germline V gene (reference sequence). CDR3 size: 16 residues. V lost 10 bases and J lost 2, with 20 bases in between. The whole variable domain, remainder taken from reference TRBV15 and TRBJ1-4, is DAMVIQNPRYQVTQFGKPVTLSCSQTLNHNVMYWYQQKSSQAPKLLFHYYDKDFNNEADTPDNFQSRRPNTSFCFLDIRSPGLGDTAMYLCAINLGRTSTNEKLFFGSGTQLSVL.

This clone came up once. The CDR3 nucleotides are TGTGCCAGCTCACCAGGGACCGGTGTGATGAATGCCAACGTCCTGACTTTC. Translating gives CASSPGTGVMNANVLTF. The chain has TRBV18 and TRBJ2-6; D possibly uses TRBD1 or TRBD2 (5 bases each). Germline CDR1 reads KGHSH; CDR2 reads LQKENI. The germline V and J ends were trimmed by 2 bases and 7 bases, with 18 bases remaining between them. The CDR3 has 17 amino acids. Full variable domain (outside the CDR3, taken from reference TRBV18 and TRBJ2-6): NAGVMQNPRHLVRRRGQEARLRCSPMKGHSHVYWYRQLPEEGLKFMVYLQKENIIDESGMPKERFSAEFPKEGPSILRIQQVVRGDSAAYFCASSPGTGVMNANVLTFGAGSRLTVL.

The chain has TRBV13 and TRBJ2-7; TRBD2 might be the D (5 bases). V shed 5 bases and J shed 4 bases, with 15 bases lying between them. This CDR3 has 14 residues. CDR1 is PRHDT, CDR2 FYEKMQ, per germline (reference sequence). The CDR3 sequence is CASSQLKRRYEQYF. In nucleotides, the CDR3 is TGTGCCAGCAGCCAACTTAAGAGGAGGTACGAGCAGTACTTC.

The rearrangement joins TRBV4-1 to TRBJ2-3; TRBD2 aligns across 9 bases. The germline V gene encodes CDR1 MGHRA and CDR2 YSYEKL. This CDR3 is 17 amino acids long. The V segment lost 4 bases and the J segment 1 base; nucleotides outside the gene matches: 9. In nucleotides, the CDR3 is TGCGCCAGCAGCCCGATCGGGACTAGCCGGGGCACAGATACGCAGTATTTT. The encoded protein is CASSPIGTSRGTDTQYF.

The CDR3: CASSRLLQGRNTEAFF. The DNA for the CDR3 is TGTGCCAGCTCTCGGCTATTACAGGGAAGGAACACTGAAGCTTTCTTT. The chain has TRBV18 and TRBJ1-1, with D maybe TRBD1 (6 bases). This CDR3 spans 16 amino acids. Germline V gene lookup returns CDR1 KGHSH and CDR2 LQKENI. The ends were cut back, 6 bases at V and 1 base at J, with 18 bases in the middle.

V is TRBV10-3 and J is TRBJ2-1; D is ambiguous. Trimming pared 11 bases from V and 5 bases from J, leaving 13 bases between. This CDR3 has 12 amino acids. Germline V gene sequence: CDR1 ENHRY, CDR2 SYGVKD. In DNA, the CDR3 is TGTGCCGTCCGTCATATAAACAATGAGCAGTTCTTC. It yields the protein CAVRHINNEQFF.

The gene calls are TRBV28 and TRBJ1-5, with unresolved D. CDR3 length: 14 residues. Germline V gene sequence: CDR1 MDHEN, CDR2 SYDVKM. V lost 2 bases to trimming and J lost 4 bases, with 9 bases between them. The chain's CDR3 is CASSLRLINQPQHF. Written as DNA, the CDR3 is TGTGCCAGCAGTTTACGACTGATAAATCAGCCCCAGCATTTT. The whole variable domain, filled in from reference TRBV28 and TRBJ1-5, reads DVKVTQSSRYLVKRTGEKVFLECVQDMDHENMFWYRQDPGLGLRLIYFSYDVKMKEKGDIPEGYSVSREKKERFSLILESASTNQTSMYLCASSLRLINQPQHFGDGTRLSIL.

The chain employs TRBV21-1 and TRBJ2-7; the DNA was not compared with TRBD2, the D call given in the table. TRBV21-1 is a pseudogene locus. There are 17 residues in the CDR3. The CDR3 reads CASSKLSGGFCAYEQYF. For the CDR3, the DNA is TGTGCCAGCAGCAAATTGTCGGGGGGATTTTGTGCCTACGAGCAGTACTTC.